The sequence of this T cell receptor (beta chain) was determined in a study of shared clonotypes between healthy human individuals. Study background: There were three CD4 naive, three CD4 memory, two CD8 naive and one CD8 memory plates per donor.

For sorted subsets, 150 to 200 ng DNA per replicate equaled approximately 30,000 T cell genomes. In the original workflow: Junction-only immunoSEQ sequences carried no quality scores, so filtering differed. Data came from immunoSEQ multiplex PCR; TCRdb stores just in-frame clones and leaves some out. V and J calls and clone size are copied from that table; D and trimming were computed from the DNA. This sample has under 2,500,000 clones, with about 94% found just once. All donors qualified as healthy HIV-negative adults and had experienced no recent acute infections or vaccinations. There are 14 residues in the CDR3. V lost 8 bases and J lost 4, with 15 bases in between. The germline CDR1 and CDR2 sequences are MNHNS and SASEGT.

Specimen: naive CD4+ T cells sorted from blood. Sample subset: CD45RA+ positively selected. This receptor was taken from a man younger than 30 in good health. The V gene is TRBV6-1, the J gene TRBJ2-4, with D tentatively TRBD1 or TRBD2 (5 bases each). This CDR3 is CASGRGDQKNIQYF. The CDR3 DNA sequence: TGTGCCAGCGGAAGGGGAGACCAAAAAAACATTCAGTACTTC.